This section outlines one TCR beta chain sequence together with its context. The sample comes from a study of blood T cell repertoires in COVID-19. On the study more broadly: The United States, Italy and Spain supplied acute and convalescent COVID-19 samples.

The CDR3 extends over 11 amino acids. Trimming stripped 6 bases from V and 3 bases from J, with 9 bases between. Per germline, CDR1 SQVTM and CDR2 ANQGSEA. Using immunoSEQ multiplex PCR, the repertoire was profiled, and TCRdb retains in-frame clones only, with some absent. Of some 58,000 clones listed, around 79% are singletons. V is TRBV29-1 and J is TRBJ2-7, with D possibly matching TRBD2 (6 bases). The sequence derives from a human donor in a cohort sampled during active COVID-19. Material: peripheral blood. The DNA for the CDR3 is TGCAGCGTGGGGGGTGGCTACGAGCAGTACTTC. Its protein is CSVGGGYEQYF.